Listed here are 20 T cell receptor beta chains from one sample, sequenced in a study of T-cell memory formation after mild COVID-19. In TCRdb, the 5' RACE reads were re-called with MiXCR into one record per CDR3 protein. The sample contains 200,000 or so distinct CDR3 sequences, 15% to 20% of which appear only once. The source material was PBMCs or a T cell subset sorted from them (not recorded which). The receptors shown here come from an adult woman who had mild COVID-19 (a few samples of this study predate the infection). Cell type and time point are not known.

The chain recombines TRBV4-1 with TRBJ1-5; no clear D. Trimming took off 0 bases at V and 5 bases at J, with 5 bases between the two ends. Germline lookup yields CDR1 MGHRA and CDR2 YSYEKL. The CDR3 spans 13 residues. In DNA form, the CDR3 reads TGCGCCAGCAGCCAAGATATGGATCAGCCCCAGCATTTT. This sequence encodes CASSQDMDQPQHF.

This clonotype was picked up a small number of times. V usage is TRBV6-1 and J usage is TRBJ2-3; D not resolved. Germline loops: CDR1 MNHNS, CDR2 SASEGT. The CDR3 extends over 14 amino acids. Trimming stripped 5 bases from V and 6 bases from J, with 15 bases between. Written as DNA, the CDR3 is TGTGCCAGCAGTATTACAAGGATCGCGGATACGCAGTATTTT. Translated: CASSITRIADTQYF.

The V and J genes are TRBV6-5 and TRBJ2-7; TRBD2 aligns across 7 bases. CDR1 is MNHEY and CDR2 is SVGAGI in the germline V gene. This CDR3 spans 16 amino acids. Trimming cost V 0 bases and J 2 bases; bases outside gene matches: 7. The CDR3 loop reads CASSYSRPSGTYEQYF. In DNA form, the CDR3 reads TGTGCCAGCAGTTACTCGAGGCCTAGCGGAACCTACGAGCAGTACTTC.

This clonotype was recorded a few times. This chain uses TRBV2 with TRBJ2-1, with TRBD2 identical over 7 bases. The CDR3 has 15 residues. The germline CDR1 and CDR2 sequences are SNHLY and FYNNEI. V was pared by 4 bases and J by 6 bases, with 9 bases of the junction left unmatched. CDR3 nucleotide sequence: TGTGCCAGCAGTGGATGGGGGAGGGGTAGCAATGAGCAGTTCTTC. Translated: CASSGWGRGSNEQFF.

The V call is TRBV24-1, the J call TRBJ2-5; no definite D call. The CDR3 is made up of 12 amino acids. V was trimmed by 4 bases and J by 6 bases, leaving 8 bases between them. In germline, CDR1 is KGHDR, CDR2 SFDVKD. The CDR3 reads CATSEDTQTQYF. The CDR3 coding sequence is TGTGCCACCAGTGAAGACACCCAGACCCAGTACTTC.

This clonotype was observed once. The CDR3 DNA reads as TGTGCCAGCACAAGAAGGAAGACTGAAGCTTTCTTT. Translating it yields CASTRRKTEAFF. This chain joins TRBV2 and TRBJ1-1; no definite D call. The germline CDR1 and CDR2 sequences are SNHLY and FYNNEI. The CDR3 has 12 amino acids. V was pared by 7 bases and J by 5 bases, with 11 bases between.

The chain uses TRBV30 and TRBJ2-2, with a possible D match to TRBD2 (6 bases). Germline V gene lookup returns CDR1 GTSNPN and CDR2 SVGIG (reference sequence). The V gene lost 4 bases and the J gene lost 5 bases, with 14 bases spanning the gap. The CDR3 runs to 14 residues. The CDR3 region is CAWMAGRLTGELFF. The CDR3 DNA follows: TGTGCCTGGATGGCGGGACGTTTGACCGGGGAGCTGTTTTTT.

The rearrangement joins TRBV7-9 to TRBJ2-6; D remains unclear. Looked up from germline, CDR1 is SEHNR and CDR2 is FQNEAQ (reference sequence). This CDR3 region has 16 residues. The V end was cut by 2 bases, the J end by 4 bases, with 12 bases between. DNA for the CDR3: TGTGCCAGCAGCTTACAAGGTTTTCTGGGGGCCAACGTCCTGACTTTC. Protein product: CASSLQGFLGANVLTF.

This clonotype was counted ten times or more. This chain links TRBV5-1 with TRBJ2-1; D uncertain. The CDR3 length is 13 residues. The V end lost 5 bases, the J end lost 2 bases, and 8 bases lay between the germline ends. Germline V gene data show CDR1 as SGHRS and CDR2 as YFSETQ. The CDR3 sequence: CASSLGTYNEQFF. CDR3 nucleotide sequence: TGCGCCAGCAGTTTAGGAACCTACAATGAGCAGTTCTTC. The whole variable domain, remainder taken from reference TRBV5-1 and TRBJ2-1, is KAGVTQTPRYLIKTRGQQVTLSCSPISGHRSVSWYQQTPGQGLQFLFEYFSETQRNKGNFPGRFSGRQFSNSRSEMNVSTLELGDSALYLCASSLGTYNEQFFGPGTRLTVL.

The V gene is TRBV5-4, the J gene TRBJ2-3, with 9 bases fitting TRBD2. V was pared by 3 bases and J by 4 bases, with 6 bases of the junction left unmatched. Germline V gene lookup returns CDR1 SGHNT and CDR2 YYREEE (reference sequence). The CDR3 has 15 residues. CDR3 DNA: TGTGCCAGCAGCTCCGCTAGCGGGACACCAGATACGCAGTATTTT. Protein sequence: CASSSASGTPDTQYF.

CDR3 in amino acids: CASSPHRRSYNEQFF. The CDR3 region has the DNA TGTGCCAGCAGTCCCCACAGGAGATCCTACAATGAGCAGTTCTTC. This chain connects TRBV6-2 or TRBV6-3 to TRBJ2-1; maybe TRBD1 (5 bases). The germline gives CDR1 MNHEY, CDR2 SVGEGT. V was pared by 5 bases and J by 1 base, with 12 bases between. The CDR3 loop spans 15 amino acids.

This chain joins TRBV25-1 and TRBJ2-5, with D perhaps TRBD2 (6 bases). The germline CDR1 and CDR2 sequences are MGHDK and SYGVNS. The CDR3 consists of 11 residues. Between the trimmed V and J ends, which lost 4 bases and 7 bases, there was a span of 7 bases. CDR3 nucleotide sequence: TGTGCCAGCAGTGGGGGAGGGACCCAGTACTTC. Protein sequence: CASSGGGTQYF.

The chain carries TRBV12-3 or TRBV12-4 and TRBJ2-3; D is ambiguous. Deletions cut 5 bases from V and 3 bases from J, with 15 bases between. The CDR3 is 15 amino acids. This CDR3 reads CASSPRLLETDTQYF. CDR3 sequence (DNA): TGTGCCAGCAGTCCGCGCCTCTTGGAGACAGATACGCAGTATTTT.

This clonotype was picked up many times. CDR3 in amino acids: CASSLGTSRETQYF. As DNA, the CDR3 is TGTGCCAGCAGCTTAGGGACATCCCGGGAGACCCAGTACTTC. The chain joins TRBV7-8 to TRBJ2-5, with D perhaps TRBD1 (5 bases). CDR3 size: 14 residues. Trimming shortened V by 1 base and J by 5 bases, and 11 bases separated the two germline ends. The germline gives CDR1 SGHVS, CDR2 FQNEAQ.

This clonotype was seen a handful of times. The CDR3 sequence is CASSVGVQGGTEAFF. As DNA, the CDR3 is TGTGCCAGCAGCGTAGGGGTCCAGGGAGGCACTGAAGCTTTCTTT. The rearrangement uses TRBV9 and TRBJ1-1, with TRBD1 as a possible D gene (5 bases). The CDR3 contains 15 residues. The V end was cut by 0 bases, the J end by 4 bases, with 13 bases between. Looked up from germline, CDR1 is SGDLS and CDR2 is YYNGEE.

This sequence joins TRBV12-3 or TRBV12-4 and TRBJ2-1, with TRBD2 matching 7 bases. The CDR3 is made up of 17 amino acids. Losses at the gene ends were 4 bases for V and 4 bases for J; bases not matched to a gene: 13. CDR3 loop: CASSWVLAGGLYNEQFF. The CDR3 region has the DNA TGTGCCAGCAGTTGGGTCTTAGCGGGTGGGTTATACAATGAGCAGTTCTTC.

The sample holds many counts of this clonotype. The V call is TRBV5-1, the J call TRBJ1-1; a possible D gene is TRBD1 (6 bases). CDR3 length equals 11 residues. V shed 4 bases and J shed 10 bases, with 11 bases lying between them. Germline values: CDR1 SGHRS, CDR2 YFSETQ. The CDR3 spells CASSRTERAFF. The DNA of the CDR3 is TGCGCCAGCAGCAGGACAGAGAGAGCTTTCTTT.

V and J are TRBV7-6 and TRBJ2-5, with 11 bases lining up with TRBD2. The CDR3 sequence is 15 residues long. V shed 3 bases, J shed 5 bases, and the junction held 5 bases outside the gene matches. Germline V gives CDR1 SGHVS, CDR2 FNYEAQ. The CDR3 loop is CASSFSGGAGETQYF. CDR3 bases: TGTGCCAGCAGCTTTAGCGGGGGGGCCGGGGAGACCCAGTACTTC.

CDR3 in amino acids: CASSQVAEYNEQFF. CDR3 coding DNA: TGCGCCAGCAGCCAGGTCGCCGAATACAATGAGCAGTTCTTC. This rearrangement joins TRBV5-1 to TRBJ2-1; D remains ambiguous. The CDR3 loop spans 14 amino acids. Germline V gene data show CDR1 as SGHRS and CDR2 as YFSETQ. The germline V and J ends were trimmed by 4 bases and 4 bases, with 12 bases remaining between them.

This clonotype was observed at least ten times. The gene calls are TRBV11-2 and TRBJ2-3; D ambiguous. CDR3 length equals 12 residues. V was pared by 7 bases and J by 0 bases, with 5 bases between. Germline V CDR1 and CDR2: SGHAT, FQNNGV. CDR3 protein: CASTPSTDTQYF. For the CDR3, the DNA is TGTGCCAGCACTCCTAGCACAGATACGCAGTATTTT.